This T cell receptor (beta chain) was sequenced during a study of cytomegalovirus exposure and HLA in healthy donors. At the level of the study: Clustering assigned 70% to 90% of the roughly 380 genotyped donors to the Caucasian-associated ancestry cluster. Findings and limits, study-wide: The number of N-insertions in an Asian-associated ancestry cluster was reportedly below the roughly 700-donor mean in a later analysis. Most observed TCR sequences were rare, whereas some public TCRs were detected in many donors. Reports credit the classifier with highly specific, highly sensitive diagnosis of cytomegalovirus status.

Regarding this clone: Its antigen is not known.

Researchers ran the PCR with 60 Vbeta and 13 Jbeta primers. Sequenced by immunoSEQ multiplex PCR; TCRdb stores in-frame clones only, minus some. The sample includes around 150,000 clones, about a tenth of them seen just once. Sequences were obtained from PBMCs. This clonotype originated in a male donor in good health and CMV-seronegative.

CDR3 bases: TGTGCCAGCAGTGAGTCAGGGTCTGGAAACACCATATATTTT. The encoded protein is CASSESGSGNTIYF. The chain couples TRBV6-1 to TRBJ1-3, with D perhaps TRBD1 (5 bases). The CDR3 is made up of 14 amino acids. CDR1 and CDR2 from the germline V gene are MNHNS and SASEGT. V was cut by 3 bases and J by 1 base, with 7 bases left in between.